This T cell receptor (beta chain) was recorded in a study of shared clonotypes between healthy human individuals. The repertoire was sequenced with immunoSEQ multiplex PCR; TCRdb's copy has only in-frame clones and lacks some. Of more than 2 million clones listed, over 85% are singletons. Trimming cost V 4 bases and J 9 bases; bases outside gene matches: 3. Germline CDR1 and CDR2: WSHSY and SAAADI. The CDR3 totals 14 residues. Source material: naive CD4+ T cells sorted from blood. The subset here: CD45RA+ positively selected. This TCR came from a man younger than 30 in good health. The chain links TRBV10-2 to TRBJ1-6, with TRBD1 matching 10 bases. The CDR3 loop reads CASSGQGAASPLHF. CDR3 in DNA: TGCGCCAGCAGTGGACAGGGGGCGGCTTCACCCCTCCACTTT.